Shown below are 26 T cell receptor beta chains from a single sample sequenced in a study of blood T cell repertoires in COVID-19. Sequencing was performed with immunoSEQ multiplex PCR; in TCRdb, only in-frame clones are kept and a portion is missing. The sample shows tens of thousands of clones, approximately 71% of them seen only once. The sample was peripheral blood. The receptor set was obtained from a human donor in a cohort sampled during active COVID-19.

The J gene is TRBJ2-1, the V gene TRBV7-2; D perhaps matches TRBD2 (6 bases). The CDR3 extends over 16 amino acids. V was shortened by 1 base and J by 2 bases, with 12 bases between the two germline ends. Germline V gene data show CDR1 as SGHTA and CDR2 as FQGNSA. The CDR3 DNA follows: TGTGCCAGCAGCTTAGTATTTAGCGGCACCTACAATGAGCAGTTCTTC. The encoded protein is CASSLVFSGTYNEQFF.

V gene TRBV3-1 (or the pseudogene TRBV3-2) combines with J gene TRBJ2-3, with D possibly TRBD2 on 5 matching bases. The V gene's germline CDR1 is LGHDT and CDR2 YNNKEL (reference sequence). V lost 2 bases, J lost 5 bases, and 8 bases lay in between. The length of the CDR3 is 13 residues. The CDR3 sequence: CASSQLGEDTQYF. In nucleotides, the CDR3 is TGTGCCAGCAGCCAACTGGGAGAAGATACGCAGTATTTT.

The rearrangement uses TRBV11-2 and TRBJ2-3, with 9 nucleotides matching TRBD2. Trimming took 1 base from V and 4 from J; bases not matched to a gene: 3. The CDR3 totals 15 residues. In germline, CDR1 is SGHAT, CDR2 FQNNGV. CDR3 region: CASSLGGRGADTQYF. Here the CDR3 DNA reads TGTGCCAGCAGCTTAGGCGGGAGGGGGGCAGATACGCAGTATTTT.

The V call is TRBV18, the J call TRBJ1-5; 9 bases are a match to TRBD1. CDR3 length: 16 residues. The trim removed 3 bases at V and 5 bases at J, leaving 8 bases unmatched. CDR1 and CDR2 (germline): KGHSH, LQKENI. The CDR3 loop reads CASSPGQGTPYQPQHF. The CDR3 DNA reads TGTGCCAGCTCACCGGGACAGGGCACCCCTTATCAGCCCCAGCATTTT.

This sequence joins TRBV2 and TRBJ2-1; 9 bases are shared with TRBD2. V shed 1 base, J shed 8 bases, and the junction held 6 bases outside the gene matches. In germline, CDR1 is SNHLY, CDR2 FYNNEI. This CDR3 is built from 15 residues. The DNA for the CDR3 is TGTGCCAGCAGTGAAGGGGTAGCGGGAGTATATGAGCAGTTCTTC. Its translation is CASSEGVAGVYEQFF.

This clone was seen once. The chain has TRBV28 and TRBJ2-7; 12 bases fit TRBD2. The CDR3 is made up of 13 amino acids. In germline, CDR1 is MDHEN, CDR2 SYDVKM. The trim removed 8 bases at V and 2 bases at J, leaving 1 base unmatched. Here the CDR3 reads CASRTSGTYEQYF. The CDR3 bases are TGTGCCAGCCGGACTAGCGGGACCTACGAGCAGTACTTC.

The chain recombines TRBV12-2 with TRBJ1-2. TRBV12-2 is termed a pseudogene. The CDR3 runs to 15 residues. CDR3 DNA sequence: TGTGCAAGTCGCCCCGCGGGGCTCCTACGAGGAGGCTACACCTTC. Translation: CASRPAGLLRGGYTF.

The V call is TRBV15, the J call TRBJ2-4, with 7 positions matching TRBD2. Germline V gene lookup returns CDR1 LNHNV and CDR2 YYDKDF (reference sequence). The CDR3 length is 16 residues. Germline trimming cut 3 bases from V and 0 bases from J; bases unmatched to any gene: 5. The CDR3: CATSRGGIIAKNIQYF. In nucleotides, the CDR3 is TGTGCCACCAGCAGGGGGGGGATAATAGCCAAAAACATTCAGTACTTC.

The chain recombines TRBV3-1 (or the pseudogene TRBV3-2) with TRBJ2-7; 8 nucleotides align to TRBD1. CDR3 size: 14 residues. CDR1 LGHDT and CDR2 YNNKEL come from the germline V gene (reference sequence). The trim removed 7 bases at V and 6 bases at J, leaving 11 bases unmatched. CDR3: CASTKGQGWGEQYF. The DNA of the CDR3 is TGTGCCAGCACTAAAGGACAGGGCTGGGGCGAGCAGTACTTC.

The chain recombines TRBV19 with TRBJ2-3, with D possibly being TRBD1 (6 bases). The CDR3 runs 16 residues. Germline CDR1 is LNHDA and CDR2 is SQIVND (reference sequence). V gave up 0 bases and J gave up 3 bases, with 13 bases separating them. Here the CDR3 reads CASSIEQGNGTDTQYF. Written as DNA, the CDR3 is TGTGCCAGTAGTATAGAACAGGGAAATGGGACAGATACGCAGTATTTT.

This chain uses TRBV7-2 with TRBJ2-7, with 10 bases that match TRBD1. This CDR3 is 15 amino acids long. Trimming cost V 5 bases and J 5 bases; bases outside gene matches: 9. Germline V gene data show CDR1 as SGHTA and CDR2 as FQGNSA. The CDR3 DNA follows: TGTGCCAGCAGCCAAGACAGGGGGCGCATTAACGAGCAGTACTTC. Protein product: CASSQDRGRINEQYF. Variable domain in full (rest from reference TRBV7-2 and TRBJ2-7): GAGVSQSPSNKVTEKGKDVELRCDPISGHTALYWYRQSLGQGLEFLIYFQGNSAPDKSGLPSDRFSAERTGGSVSTLTIQRTQQEDSAVYLCASSQDRGRINEQYFGPGTRLTVT.

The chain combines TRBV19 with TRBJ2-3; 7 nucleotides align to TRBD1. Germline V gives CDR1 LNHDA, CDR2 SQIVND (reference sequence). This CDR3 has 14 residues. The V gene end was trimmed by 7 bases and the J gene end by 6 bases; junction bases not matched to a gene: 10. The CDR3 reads CASTRPGQADTQYF. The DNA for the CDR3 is TGTGCCAGTACCAGGCCCGGACAGGCCGATACGCAGTATTTT.

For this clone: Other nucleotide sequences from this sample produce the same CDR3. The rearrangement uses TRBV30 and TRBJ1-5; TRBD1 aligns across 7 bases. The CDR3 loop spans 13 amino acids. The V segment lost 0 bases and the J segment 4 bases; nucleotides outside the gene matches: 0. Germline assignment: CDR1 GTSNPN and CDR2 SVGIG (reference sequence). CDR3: CAWSVQGNQPQHF. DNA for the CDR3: TGTGCCTGGAGTGTACAGGGGAATCAGCCCCAGCATTTT. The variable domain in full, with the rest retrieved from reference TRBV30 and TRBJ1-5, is SQTIHQWPATLVQPVGSPLSLECTVEGTSNPNLYWYRQAAGRGLQLLFYSVGIGQISSEVPQNLSASRPQDRQFILSSKKLLLSDSGFYLCAWSVQGNQPQHFGDGTRLSIL.

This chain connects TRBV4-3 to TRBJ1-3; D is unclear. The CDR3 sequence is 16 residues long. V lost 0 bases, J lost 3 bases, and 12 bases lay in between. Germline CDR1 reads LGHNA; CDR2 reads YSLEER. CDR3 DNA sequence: TGCGCCAGCAGCCAAGAACTACGGGTCCGTGGAAACACCATATATTTT. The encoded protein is CASSQELRVRGNTIYF.

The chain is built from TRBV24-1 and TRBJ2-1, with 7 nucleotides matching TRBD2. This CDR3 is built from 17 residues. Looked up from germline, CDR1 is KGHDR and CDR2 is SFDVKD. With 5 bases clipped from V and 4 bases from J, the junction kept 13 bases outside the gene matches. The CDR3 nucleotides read TGTGCCACCAGTGTCCTTGCCCCCGCGGGAGAATACAATGAGCAGTTCTTC. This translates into CATSVLAPAGEYNEQFF.

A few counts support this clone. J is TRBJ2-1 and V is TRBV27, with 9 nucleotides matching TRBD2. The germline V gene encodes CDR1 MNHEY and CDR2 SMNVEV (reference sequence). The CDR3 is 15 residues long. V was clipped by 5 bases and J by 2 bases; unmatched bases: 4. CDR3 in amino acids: CASSPRGGAYNEQFF. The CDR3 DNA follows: TGTGCCAGCAGTCCTCGCGGGGGGGCCTACAATGAGCAGTTCTTC.

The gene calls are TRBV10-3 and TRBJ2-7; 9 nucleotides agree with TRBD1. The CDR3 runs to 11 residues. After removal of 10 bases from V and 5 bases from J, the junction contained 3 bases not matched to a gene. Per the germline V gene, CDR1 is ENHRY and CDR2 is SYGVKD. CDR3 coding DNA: TGTGCCACGCGGACAGGGGACGAGCAGTACTTC. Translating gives CATRTGDEQYF.

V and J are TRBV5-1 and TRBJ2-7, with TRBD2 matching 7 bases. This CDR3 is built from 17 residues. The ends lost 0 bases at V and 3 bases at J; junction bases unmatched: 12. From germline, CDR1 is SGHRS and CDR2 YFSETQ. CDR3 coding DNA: TGCGCCAGCAGCTTGGCGAGGGGCAGGGAGGGGATCTACGAGCAGTACTTC. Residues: CASSLARGREGIYEQYF.

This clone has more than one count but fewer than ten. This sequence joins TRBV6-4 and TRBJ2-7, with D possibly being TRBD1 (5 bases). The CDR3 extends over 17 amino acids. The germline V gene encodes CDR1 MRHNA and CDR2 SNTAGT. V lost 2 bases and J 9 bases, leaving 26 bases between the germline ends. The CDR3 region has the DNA TGTGCCAGCAGTGACAGGGGCGGATTCCCTACGAATTGGGTGCAGTACTTC. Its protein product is CASSDRGGFPTNWVQYF.

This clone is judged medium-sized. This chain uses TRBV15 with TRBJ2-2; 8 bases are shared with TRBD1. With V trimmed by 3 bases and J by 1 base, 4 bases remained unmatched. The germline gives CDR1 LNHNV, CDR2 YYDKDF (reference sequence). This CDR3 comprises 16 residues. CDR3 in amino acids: CATSSRDRGNTGELFF. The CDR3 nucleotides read TGTGCCACCAGCAGCCGCGACAGGGGGAACACCGGGGAGCTGTTTTTT.

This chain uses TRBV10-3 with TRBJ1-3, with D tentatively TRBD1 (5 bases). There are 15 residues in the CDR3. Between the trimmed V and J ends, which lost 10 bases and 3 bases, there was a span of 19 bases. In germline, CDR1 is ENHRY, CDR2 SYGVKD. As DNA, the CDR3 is TGTGCCAGCAGAAAGGCTCAGGGAAGTGGAAACACCATATATTTT. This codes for CASRKAQGSGNTIYF.

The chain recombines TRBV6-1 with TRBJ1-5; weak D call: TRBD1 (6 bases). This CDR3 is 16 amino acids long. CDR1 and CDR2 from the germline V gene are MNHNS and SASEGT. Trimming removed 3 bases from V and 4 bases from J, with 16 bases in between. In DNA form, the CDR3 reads TGTGCCAGCAGTGAGAAACAGGGCTACAGGAATCAGCCCCAGCATTTT. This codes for CASSEKQGYRNQPQHF.

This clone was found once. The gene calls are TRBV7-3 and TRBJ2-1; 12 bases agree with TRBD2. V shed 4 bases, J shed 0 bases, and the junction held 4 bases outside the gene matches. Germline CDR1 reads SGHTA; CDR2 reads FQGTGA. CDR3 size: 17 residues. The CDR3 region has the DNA TGTGCCAGCAGCTCGGGACTAGCGGGCAGCTCCTACAATGAGCAGTTCTTC. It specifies CASSSGLAGSSYNEQFF.

CDR3 sequence reads: CASLEVEGEAFF. The DNA of the CDR3 is TGTGCCAGTTTGGAGGTAGAGGGTGAAGCTTTCTTT. The rearrangement joins TRBV28 to TRBJ1-1; D is uncertain. Trimming removed 9 bases at V and 7 bases at J, with 15 bases between. The CDR3 runs 12 residues. Germline V gene lookup returns CDR1 MDHEN and CDR2 SYDVKM. Filled out from reference TRBV28 and TRBJ1-1, the complete variable domain reads DVKVTQSSRYLVKRTGEKVFLECVQDMDHENMFWYRQDPGLGLRLIYFSYDVKMKEKGDIPEGYSVSREKKERFSLILESASTNQTSMYLCASLEVEGEAFFGQGTRLTVV.

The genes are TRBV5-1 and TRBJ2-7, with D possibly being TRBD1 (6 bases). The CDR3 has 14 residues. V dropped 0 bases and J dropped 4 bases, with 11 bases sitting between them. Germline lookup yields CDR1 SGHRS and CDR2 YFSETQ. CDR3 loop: CASSLVGTPYEQYF. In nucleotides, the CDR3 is TGCGCCAGCAGCTTGGTTGGGACACCTTACGAGCAGTACTTC. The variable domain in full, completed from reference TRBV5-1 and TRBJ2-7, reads KAGVTQTPRYLIKTRGQQVTLSCSPISGHRSVSWYQQTPGQGLQFLFEYFSETQRNKGNFPGRFSGRQFSNSRSEMNVSTLELGDSALYLCASSLVGTPYEQYFGPGTRLTVT.

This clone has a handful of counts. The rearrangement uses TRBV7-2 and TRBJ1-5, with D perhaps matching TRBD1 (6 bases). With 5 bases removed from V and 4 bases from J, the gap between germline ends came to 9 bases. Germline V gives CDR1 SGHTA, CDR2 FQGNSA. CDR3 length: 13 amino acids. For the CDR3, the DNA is TGTGCCAGCAGCACGGGACAAAATCAGCCCCAGCATTTT. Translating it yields CASSTGQNQPQHF.